Listed below are T cell receptor beta chains from one sample, sequenced in a study of Tregs in tolerant kidney transplant recipients. Their antigens are not known. Here immunoSEQ multiplex PCR was the method, and the copy in TCRdb shows in-frame clones only, minus some. The sample holds 16,000 or so clones, more than 60% seen once. The sequenced sample was Tregs from blood cultured with allogeneic cells. Receptors were obtained from a human donor in good health. Each CDR3 is given with its conserved first and last residue. Each record gives: clone size, CDR3 length, D gene, V gene, J gene, CDR3 DNA, CDR3 protein. A D gene is named only where the DNA matches it firmly. The size entry is marked missing in some rows and otherwise reads once, few, many or a size class.

clone_size: few; cdr3_length: 11; d_call: .; v_call: TRBV20-1; j_call: TRBJ2-1; cdr3_nt: TGCAGTGCTGACGAATACAATGAGCAGTTCTTC; cdr3_aa: CSADEYNEQFF
clone_size: .; cdr3_length: 13; d_call: .; v_call: TRBV7-3; j_call: TRBJ2-5; cdr3_nt: TGTGCCAGCAGCCCTCGGTCCCAAGAGACCCAGTACTTC; cdr3_aa: CASSPRSQETQYF
clone_size: .; cdr3_length: 17; d_call: TRBD1; v_call: TRBV4-2; j_call: TRBJ2-7; cdr3_nt: TGTGCCAGCAGCCAAGGGATCGGTGGACAGGGAATGTACGAGCAGTACTTC; cdr3_aa: CASSQGIGGQGMYEQYF
clone_size: .; cdr3_length: 15; d_call: TRBD1; v_call: TRBV6-5; j_call: TRBJ2-3; cdr3_nt: TGTGCCAGCAGTTACAAGGGGGCTGGCACAGATACGCAGTATTTT; cdr3_aa: CASSYKGAGTDTQYF
clone_size: .; cdr3_length: 13; d_call: .; v_call: TRBV18; j_call: TRBJ2-7; cdr3_nt: TGTGCCAGCTCACCTACCTACGGTAACGAGCAGTACTTC; cdr3_aa: CASSPTYGNEQYF
clone_size: .; cdr3_length: 15; d_call: TRBD1; v_call: TRBV5-4; j_call: TRBJ1-1; cdr3_nt: TGCGCCAGCAGCTTTCGACAGGGCTTGAACACTGAAGCTTTCTTT; cdr3_aa: CASSFRQGLNTEAFF
clone_size: .; cdr3_length: 14; d_call: .; v_call: TRBV6-1; j_call: TRBJ1-5; cdr3_nt: TGTGCCAGCAGTGAAGTTGGACAACATCAGCCCCAGCATTTT; cdr3_aa: CASSEVGQHQPQHF
clone_size: .; cdr3_length: 10; d_call: TRBD1; v_call: TRBV29-1; j_call: TRBJ1-2; cdr3_nt: TGCAGCGCCGGGACAGATGACTACACCTTC; cdr3_aa: CSAGTDDYTF
clone_size: .; cdr3_length: 13; d_call: TRBD1; v_call: TRBV6-6; j_call: TRBJ1-2; cdr3_nt: TGTGCCAGCAGCCGGACAGGGAACTATGGCTACACCTTC; cdr3_aa: CASSRTGNYGYTF
clone_size: medium-sized; cdr3_length: 14; d_call: TRBD1; v_call: TRBV29-1; j_call: TRBJ1-1; cdr3_nt: TGCAGCGCCTCCTGGACAGGGCTGAACACTGAAGCTTTCTTT; cdr3_aa: CSASWTGLNTEAFF
clone_size: .; cdr3_length: 12; d_call: .; v_call: TRBV18; j_call: TRBJ1-1; cdr3_nt: TGTGCCAGCTCACCGGAGGGCACTGAAGCTTTCTTT; cdr3_aa: CASSPEGTEAFF
clone_size: few; cdr3_length: 14; d_call: .; v_call: TRBV7-2; j_call: TRBJ1-1; cdr3_nt: TGTGCCAGCAGCCCGGGTGGCATGAACACTGAAGCTTTCTTT; cdr3_aa: CASSPGGMNTEAFF
clone_size: .; cdr3_length: 12; d_call: .; v_call: TRBV7-2; j_call: TRBJ2-3; cdr3_nt: TGTGCCAGCAGCCCGAGGTCCTATACGCAGTATTTT; cdr3_aa: CASSPRSYTQYF
clone_size: .; cdr3_length: 15; d_call: TRBD1; v_call: TRBV9; j_call: TRBJ2-3; cdr3_nt: TGTGCCAGCAGCGCCACCCGGGACAGGGAAGATACGCAGTATTTT; cdr3_aa: CASSATRDREDTQYF
clone_size: .; cdr3_length: 15; d_call: TRBD1; v_call: TRBV9; j_call: TRBJ2-1; cdr3_nt: TGTGCCAGCAGCGCTCTGGGACAGGGCTACAATGAGCAGTTCTTC; cdr3_aa: CASSALGQGYNEQFF
clone_size: .; cdr3_length: 15; d_call: .; v_call: TRBV11-3; j_call: TRBJ2-5; cdr3_nt: TGTGCCAGCAGCTTCCGGGGGACCGAGGGAGAGACCCAGTACTTC; cdr3_aa: CASSFRGTEGETQYF
clone_size: once; cdr3_length: 14; d_call: .; v_call: TRBV19; j_call: TRBJ1-2; cdr3_nt: TGTGCCAGTAGCTTTTTTGGAGGCTTCTATGGCTACACCTTC; cdr3_aa: CASSFFGGFYGYTF
clone_size: .; cdr3_length: 15; d_call: .; v_call: TRBV6-5; j_call: TRBJ2-6; cdr3_nt: TGTGCCAGCAGTTACTGGAGGGTTGGGGCCAACGTCCTGACTTTC; cdr3_aa: CASSYWRVGANVLTF
clone_size: .; cdr3_length: 15; d_call: .; v_call: TRBV4-1; j_call: TRBJ1-1; cdr3_nt: TGCGCCAGCAGCCTGATTGGTGGGGGCTACACTGAAGCTTTCTTT; cdr3_aa: CASSLIGGGYTEAFF
clone_size: .; cdr3_length: 16; d_call: .; v_call: TRBV11-2; j_call: TRBJ2-5; cdr3_nt: TGTGCCAGCAGCCAACGGGGAGGGGGCGCGGATGAGACCCAGTACTTC; cdr3_aa: CASSQRGGGADETQYF
clone_size: .; cdr3_length: 14; d_call: TRBD1; v_call: TRBV7-9; j_call: TRBJ1-2; cdr3_nt: TGTGCCAGCAGCGACCGACAGGGACGAGAGGGCTACACCTTC; cdr3_aa: CASSDRQGREGYTF
clone_size: .; cdr3_length: 14; d_call: .; v_call: TRBV7-2; j_call: TRBJ1-4; cdr3_nt: TGTGCCAGCAGCCCCCAGGCGGAGGGTGAAAAACTGTTTTTT; cdr3_aa: CASSPQAEGEKLFF
clone_size: .; cdr3_length: 13; d_call: .; v_call: TRBV4-3; j_call: TRBJ2-7; cdr3_nt: TGCGCCAGCAGCCAGGGACCGGGTTTCGAGCAGTACTTC; cdr3_aa: CASSQGPGFEQYF
clone_size: few; cdr3_length: 18; d_call: TRBD2; v_call: TRBV4-2; j_call: TRBJ2-5; cdr3_nt: TGTGCCAGCAGCCGTGCCGGGACTAGCGGGAGGTTCGAAGAGACCCAGTACTTC; cdr3_aa: CASSRAGTSGRFEETQYF
clone_size: few; cdr3_length: 17; d_call: .; v_call: TRBV4-1; j_call: TRBJ2-4; cdr3_nt: TGCGCCAGCAGCCACTGGGGGCGGGGGCAGGCCAAAAACATTCAGTACTTC; cdr3_aa: CASSHWGRGQAKNIQYF
clone_size: .; cdr3_length: 14; d_call: TRBD2; v_call: TRBV14; j_call: TRBJ2-7; cdr3_nt: TGTGCCAGCAGCCCACTAGCGGGGACCTACGAGCAGTACTTC; cdr3_aa: CASSPLAGTYEQYF
clone_size: .; cdr3_length: 12; d_call: .; v_call: TRBV6-1; j_call: TRBJ2-2; cdr3_nt: TGTGCCAGCACCCGGAGTGTACGGGAGCTGTTTTTT; cdr3_aa: CASTRSVRELFF
clone_size: few; cdr3_length: 15; d_call: TRBD2; v_call: TRBV11-3; j_call: TRBJ2-7; cdr3_nt: TGTGCCAGCAGCCCAGGACTAGCGGGATTCTACGAGCAGTACTTC; cdr3_aa: CASSPGLAGFYEQYF
clone_size: .; cdr3_length: 14; d_call: .; v_call: TRBV5-4; j_call: TRBJ2-3; cdr3_nt: TGTGCCAGCAGCTGGGGACTCAGGGCAGATACGCAGTATTTT; cdr3_aa: CASSWGLRADTQYF
clone_size: .; cdr3_length: 17; d_call: TRBD2; v_call: TRBV18; j_call: TRBJ2-7; cdr3_nt: TGTGCCAGCTCACCCCGGACTAGCGGGAGAGGGTCAGGCGAGCAGTACTTC; cdr3_aa: CASSPRTSGRGSGEQYF
clone_size: few; cdr3_length: 13; d_call: .; v_call: TRBV6-6; j_call: TRBJ2-3; cdr3_nt: TGTGCCAGCAGTGTGAGGCCCACAGATACGCAGTATTTT; cdr3_aa: CASSVRPTDTQYF
clone_size: few; cdr3_length: 13; d_call: .; v_call: TRBV30; j_call: TRBJ1-5; cdr3_nt: TGTGCCTGGAGCAGGGGAAGCAATCAGCCCCAGCATTTT; cdr3_aa: CAWSRGSNQPQHF
clone_size: .; cdr3_length: 15; d_call: TRBD2; v_call: TRBV18; j_call: TRBJ2-2; cdr3_nt: TGTGCCAGCTCACCACGTCGGGGGGTCACCGGGGAGCTGTTTTTT; cdr3_aa: CASSPRRGVTGELFF
clone_size: many; cdr3_length: 15; d_call: .; v_call: TRBV19; j_call: TRBJ1-1; cdr3_nt: TGTGCCAGTAGTATTGGAGGAGTTATCAACACTGAAGCTTTCTTT; cdr3_aa: CASSIGGVINTEAFF
clone_size: .; cdr3_length: 17; d_call: .; v_call: TRBV18; j_call: TRBJ1-4; cdr3_nt: TGTGCCAGCTCACCGGAGAGGGGAGCCCCGTATTGGGAAAAACTGTTTTTT; cdr3_aa: CASSPERGAPYWEKLFF
clone_size: .; cdr3_length: 18; d_call: TRBD1; v_call: TRBV5-1; j_call: TRBJ2-1; cdr3_nt: TGCGCCAGCAGCTTGGGCCGGGCATACGGGACAGGGGGCAATGAGCAGTTCTTC; cdr3_aa: CASSLGRAYGTGGNEQFF
clone_size: few; cdr3_length: 11; d_call: .; v_call: TRBV28; j_call: TRBJ1-5; cdr3_nt: TGTGCCAGCAGTTTCCATCAGCCCCAGCATTTT; cdr3_aa: CASSFHQPQHF
clone_size: medium-sized; cdr3_length: 16; d_call: .; v_call: TRBV15; j_call: TRBJ2-5; cdr3_nt: TGTGCCACCAGCAGAGATGCCCCCCCTCGGGGAGAGACCCAGTACTTC; cdr3_aa: CATSRDAPPRGETQYF
clone_size: .; cdr3_length: 15; d_call: .; v_call: TRBV6-1; j_call: TRBJ1-5; cdr3_nt: TGTGCCAGCAGTGCTAGCAGAGTTAGGAATCAGCCCCAGCATTTT; cdr3_aa: CASSASRVRNQPQHF
clone_size: many; cdr3_length: 16; d_call: .; v_call: TRBV4-3; j_call: TRBJ2-5; cdr3_nt: TGCGCCAGCAGCCAAGGTCTAGCAAACCTCGGAGGCACCCAGTACTTC; cdr3_aa: CASSQGLANLGGTQYF
clone_size: .; cdr3_length: 14; d_call: .; v_call: TRBV10-2; j_call: TRBJ2-1; cdr3_nt: TGCGCCAGCAGTGAGTCGGGCCGTTACAATGAGCAGTTCTTC; cdr3_aa: CASSESGRYNEQFF
clone_size: few; cdr3_length: 13; d_call: TRBD1; v_call: TRBV12-5; j_call: TRBJ1-2; cdr3_nt: TGTGCTAGTGCCGTGACAGGGTTCCATGGCTACACCTTC; cdr3_aa: CASAVTGFHGYTF
clone_size: medium-sized; cdr3_length: 18; d_call: .; v_call: TRBV7-9; j_call: TRBJ2-5; cdr3_nt: TGTGCCAGCAGCTCTGCTCAACCGGGACTCATGAGGTCCGGGACCCAGTACTTC; cdr3_aa: CASSSAQPGLMRSGTQYF
clone_size: .; cdr3_length: 14; d_call: .; v_call: TRBV5-1; j_call: TRBJ2-5; cdr3_nt: TGCGCCAGCAGCTTCAGGGCGCGGGGAGAGACCCAGTACTTC; cdr3_aa: CASSFRARGETQYF
clone_size: .; cdr3_length: 11; d_call: .; v_call: TRBV20-1; j_call: TRBJ1-1; cdr3_nt: TGCAGTGCTAGAGATCTTGCTGAAGCTTTCTTT; cdr3_aa: CSARDLAEAFF
clone_size: .; cdr3_length: 14; d_call: .; v_call: TRBV11-3; j_call: TRBJ2-3; cdr3_nt: TGTGCCAGCAGCTTAGTCGGGTTCACAGATACGCAGTATTTT; cdr3_aa: CASSLVGFTDTQYF
clone_size: .; cdr3_length: 14; d_call: TRBD2; v_call: TRBV5-6; j_call: TRBJ2-5; cdr3_nt: TGTGCCAGCAGCTTGGCGGGGGGTTCGGAGACCCAGTACTTC; cdr3_aa: CASSLAGGSETQYF
clone_size: large; cdr3_length: 15; d_call: TRBD2; v_call: TRBV2; j_call: TRBJ2-7; cdr3_nt: TGTGCCAGCAGTGTCGAGCGGGGCTCACCCTACGAGCAGTACTTC; cdr3_aa: CASSVERGSPYEQYF
clone_size: .; cdr3_length: 15; d_call: .; v_call: TRBV5-1; j_call: TRBJ2-1; cdr3_nt: TGCGCCAGCAGCTTTTTTGCAGGGGATCGCAATGAGCAGTTCTTC; cdr3_aa: CASSFFAGDRNEQFF
clone_size: .; cdr3_length: 15; d_call: .; v_call: TRBV5-1; j_call: TRBJ2-7; cdr3_nt: TGCGCCACCAGGCCTGGGGGCGGCGGCCCCTACGAGCAGTACTTC; cdr3_aa: CATRPGGGGPYEQYF
clone_size: .; cdr3_length: 14; d_call: .; v_call: TRBV19; j_call: TRBJ1-1; cdr3_nt: TGTGCCAGTAGAGGGGGGGAACGGTACACTGAAGCTTTCTTT; cdr3_aa: CASRGGERYTEAFF
clone_size: .; cdr3_length: 13; d_call: .; v_call: TRBV27; j_call: TRBJ2-7; cdr3_nt: TGTGCCAGCAGAGCCGCGACGGGACGCGAGCAGTACTTC; cdr3_aa: CASRAATGREQYF
clone_size: few; cdr3_length: 16; d_call: .; v_call: TRBV5-1; j_call: TRBJ1-4; cdr3_nt: TGCGCCAGCAGCTTGCTTTCGGGGGCAACTAATGAAAAACTGTTTTTT; cdr3_aa: CASSLLSGATNEKLFF
clone_size: .; cdr3_length: 16; d_call: .; v_call: TRBV7-2; j_call: TRBJ2-6; cdr3_nt: TGTGCCAGCAGCTTCGGAGGGACCGAAGGGGCCAACGTCCTGACTTTC; cdr3_aa: CASSFGGTEGANVLTF
clone_size: once; cdr3_length: 14; d_call: .; v_call: TRBV5-8; j_call: TRBJ1-6; cdr3_nt: TGTGCCAGCAGCTTGGAACGGTTTAATTCACCCCTCCACTTT; cdr3_aa: CASSLERFNSPLHF
clone_size: few; cdr3_length: 15; d_call: TRBD2; v_call: TRBV28; j_call: TRBJ2-3; cdr3_nt: TGTGCCAGCAGTTCTAGCGGGAGAAGCACAGATACGCAGTATTTT; cdr3_aa: CASSSSGRSTDTQYF
clone_size: .; cdr3_length: 13; d_call: .; v_call: TRBV4-2; j_call: TRBJ2-7; cdr3_nt: TGTGCCAGCAGTGAGGGCCCAAGCTACGAGCAGTACTTC; cdr3_aa: CASSEGPSYEQYF
clone_size: few; cdr3_length: 12; d_call: .; v_call: TRBV6-6; j_call: TRBJ2-7; cdr3_nt: TGTGCCAGCAGTTACTTCCCCTACGAGCAGTACTTC; cdr3_aa: CASSYFPYEQYF
clone_size: .; cdr3_length: 11; d_call: .; v_call: TRBV2; j_call: TRBJ1-1; cdr3_nt: TGTGCCAGCGGACGGGGAACTGAAGCTTTCTTT; cdr3_aa: CASGRGTEAFF